This T cell receptor (beta chain) comes out of a study of shared clonotypes between healthy human individuals. General study points: The represented genetic and exposure-history diversity was limited by the small number of donors.

Comments on this clone: Antigen: not known.

Profiled with immunoSEQ multiplex PCR; TCRdb holds only in-frame clones, not every one. The sample consists of about 2 million clones, about 94% of them appearing once. The naive CD8 population came from CD45RO-negative cells selected for CCR7, without terminally differentiated effector memory CD45RA+ cells. The receptor was derived from a man aged 18 to 29 in good health. Input material: naive CD8+ T cells sorted from blood.

This CDR3 reads CASSAVVWQRDYGYTF. The CDR3 DNA follows: TGCGCCAGCAGTGCAGTAGTGTGGCAGCGGGACTATGGCTACACCTTC. V gene TRBV10-1 combines with J gene TRBJ1-2, with D unclear. V lost 4 bases to trimming and J lost 3 bases, with 18 bases between them. The CDR3 has 16 amino acids. From germline, CDR1 is WNHNN and CDR2 SYGVQD (reference sequence).